The 8 T cell receptor beta chains below all came from one sample that was sequenced in a study of blood T cell repertoires in COVID-19. Only in-frame clones appear in the TCRdb table, and some are missing; sequencing was by immunoSEQ multiplex PCR. The sample shows over 100,000 clones, 70% to 90% of them seen only once. The source material was peripheral blood. These receptors were taken from a man aged 35-49 years with acute or convalescent COVID-19.

The chain couples TRBV27 to TRBJ2-7; 13 bases fit TRBD2. CDR1 and CDR2 (germline): MNHEY, SMNVEV (reference sequence). This CDR3 comprises 16 residues. J was trimmed by 3 bases and V by 5 bases; bases with no gene match: 7. The CDR3 region is CASSRVGTSGIYEQYF. CDR3 sequence (DNA): TGTGCCAGCAGTCGCGTCGGGACTAGCGGGATCTACGAGCAGTACTTC.

The chain uses TRBV15 and TRBJ2-7; 11 nucleotides agree with TRBD2. The CDR3 covers 15 residues. V lost 1 base to trimming and J lost 4 bases; unmatched junction nucleotides: 3. Germline V gene data show CDR1 as LNHNV and CDR2 as YYDKDF (reference sequence). Written as DNA, the CDR3 is TGTGCCACCAGCAGAGCCGGGACTAGCGGATACGAGCAGTACTTC. As protein: CATSRAGTSGYEQYF.

This clone was picked up one time. This sequence joins TRBV9 and TRBJ2-5; 12 bases are shared with TRBD2. V gave up 4 bases and J gave up 5 bases; unmatched junction bases: 12. The CDR3 spans 17 residues. Germline V gene data show CDR1 as SGDLS and CDR2 as YYNGEE. The CDR3: CASSPRRGLAGGETQYF. DNA of the CDR3: TGTGCCAGCAGCCCGCGGCGGGGACTAGCGGGCGGGGAGACCCAGTACTTC.

The gene calls are TRBV7-4 and TRBJ2-1; TRBD2 might be the D (5 bases). The ends were cut back, 2 bases at V and 6 bases at J, with 11 bases in the middle. Germline V gene data show CDR1 as SGHVT and CDR2 as SQSDAQ. This CDR3 region has 14 residues. The CDR3 loop reads CASSLRRYANEQFF. The CDR3 nucleotides are TGTGCCAGCAGCTTAAGGAGGTACGCCAATGAGCAGTTCTTC.

The chain joins TRBV7-2 to TRBJ2-1; 15 positions agree with TRBD2. CDR1 is SGHTA, CDR2 FQGNSA, per germline. The CDR3 extends over 18 amino acids. J was trimmed by 3 bases and V by 1 base; bases with no gene match: 4. In DNA form, the CDR3 reads TGTGCCAGCAGCTTAGAGGGGACTAGCGGGAGGCACTACAATGAGCAGTTCTTC. Amino acids: CASSLEGTSGRHYNEQFF.

CDR3 loop: CASSQRTEKNTEAFF. The CDR3 coding sequence is TGTGCCAGCAGCCAACGGACTGAGAAGAACACTGAAGCTTTCTTT. This chain joins TRBV3-1 (or the pseudogene TRBV3-2) and TRBJ1-1, with D unresolved. The CDR3 has 15 residues. Germline-derived CDR1 and CDR2 are LGHDT and YNNKEL (reference sequence). With 2 bases removed from V and 1 base from J, the gap between germline ends came to 11 bases.

This chain uses TRBV18 with TRBJ1-2; TRBD1 is a possible D gene (5 bases). The CDR3 extends over 14 amino acids. The germline V gene has CDR1 KGHSH and CDR2 LQKENI. Trimming pared 2 bases from V and 4 bases from J, leaving 11 bases between. CDR3 amino acids: CASSPTAGGYGYTF. The CDR3 nucleotides read TGTGCCAGCTCACCAACAGCGGGGGGCTATGGCTACACCTTC.

CDR3: CASSLVLVNEQFF. CDR3 sequence (DNA): TGTGCCAGCAGCTTGGTACTAGTGAATGAGCAGTTCTTC. V usage is TRBV11-2 and J usage is TRBJ2-1, with D possibly matching TRBD2 (5 bases). V lost 3 bases and J lost 7, with 10 bases in between. Per the germline V gene, CDR1 is SGHAT and CDR2 is FQNNGV. The CDR3 has 13 residues.